These 32 T cell receptor beta chains came from one sample sequenced in a study of shared clonotypes between healthy human individuals. Clones were read by immunoSEQ multiplex PCR, and TCRdb kept only the in-frame ones, dropping some. The sample has 950,000 to 1,300,000 clones; 75% are singletons. Sequenced input: memory CD4+ T cells sorted from blood. The subset: CD45RA-negative fraction. These receptors were obtained from a man between 18 and 29 years old in good health.

This chain links TRBV4-1 with TRBJ2-1; 11 bases are shared with TRBD1. V was clipped by 5 bases and J by 9 bases; unmatched bases: 9. The germline gives CDR1 MGHRA, CDR2 YSYEKL. The CDR3 spans 15 residues. The CDR3 spells CASSAQWTGGGEQFF. CDR3 nucleotides: TGCGCCAGCAGCGCGCAGTGGACAGGGGGCGGTGAGCAGTTCTTC.

The V call is TRBV28, the J call TRBJ2-6, with 9 bases lining up with TRBD2. This CDR3 has 17 amino acids. CDR1 and CDR2 (germline): MDHEN, SYDVKM. V lost 1 base to trimming and J lost 0 bases; unmatched junction nucleotides: 1. CDR3 bases: TGTGCCAGCAGTTTATTAGCGGGGGCCTCTGGGGCCAACGTCCTGACTTTC. It yields the protein CASSLLAGASGANVLTF.

The CDR3 loop reads CAWSIQDSIYGYTF. The CDR3 coding sequence is TGTGCCTGGAGTATACAAGACAGCATCTATGGCTACACCTTC. This chain connects TRBV30 to TRBJ1-2; D might be TRBD1 (5 bases). Germline CDR1 is GTSNPN and CDR2 is SVGIG (reference sequence). CDR3 size: 14 residues. The V end lost 2 bases, the J end lost 4 bases, and 14 bases lay between the germline ends. Full variable domain (outside the CDR3, taken from reference TRBV30 and TRBJ1-2): SQTIHQWPATLVQPVGSPLSLECTVEGTSNPNLYWYRQAAGRGLQLLFYSVGIGQISSEVPQNLSASRPQDRQFILSSKKLLLSDSGFYLCAWSIQDSIYGYTFGSGTRLTVV.

This chain uses TRBV30 with TRBJ2-5, with D possibly being TRBD1 (5 bases). The germline gives CDR1 GTSNPN, CDR2 SVGIG (reference sequence). Trimming took 8 bases from V and 1 from J, leaving 14 bases between them. The CDR3 covers 13 residues. The CDR3 DNA reads as TGTGCCCGGAAGGGTGGGGCCCAAGAGACCCAGTACTTC. Translated, it gives CARKGGAQETQYF.

This sequence joins TRBV9 and TRBJ2-5, with 11 bases lining up with TRBD2. Germline loops: CDR1 SGDLS, CDR2 YYNGEE. This CDR3 is 15 amino acids long. The trim removed 2 bases at V and 4 bases at J, leaving 4 bases unmatched. This CDR3 is CASSVGSGRGETQYF. The CDR3, as DNA: TGTGCCAGCAGCGTCGGTAGCGGGAGGGGAGAGACCCAGTACTTC.

This chain links TRBV23-1 with TRBJ2-7, with 9 bases matching TRBD2. TRBV23-1 is recorded as an ORF, its role being uncertain. V lost 11 bases to trimming and J lost 3 bases; unmatched junction nucleotides: 5. This CDR3 spans 12 amino acids. The CDR3 region is CAGGGVYYEQYF. CDR3 DNA sequence: TGCGCCGGCGGGGGGGTATACTACGAGCAGTACTTC.

V gene TRBV18 combines with J gene TRBJ2-3, with 9 bases identical to TRBD2. The CDR3 contains 18 residues. The V and J ends lost 1 base and 2 bases, in that order; junction bases with no gene match: 10. Germline assignment: CDR1 KGHSH and CDR2 LQKENI. CDR3 sequence: CASSPRVGLAGYTDTQYF. The CDR3 DNA follows: TGTGCCAGCTCACCACGTGTGGGACTAGCAGGTTACACAGATACGCAGTATTTT.

At least ten counts were recorded for this clone. The gene calls are TRBV5-4 and TRBJ1-2, with D maybe TRBD1 (5 bases). Trimming pared 1 base from V and 7 bases from J, leaving 14 bases between. The germline V gene encodes CDR1 SGHNT and CDR2 YYREEE (reference sequence). The CDR3 runs 14 residues. CDR3 bases: TGTGCCAGCAGCTTGTGGGGCGGGAGGACTGGCTACACCTTC. Amino acid sequence: CASSLWGGRTGYTF.

This chain links TRBV6-5 with TRBJ1-5, with D hard to call. V lost 2 bases to trimming and J lost 3 bases, with 11 bases between them. The CDR3 has 15 residues. Germline V gives CDR1 MNHEY, CDR2 SVGAGI. The CDR3 loop reads CASSYNQDVNQPQHF. The CDR3 DNA reads as TGTGCCAGCAGTTACAATCAGGATGTCAATCAGCCCCAGCATTTT.

Comments on this clone: The sample carries other DNA sequences with the same CDR3. This sequence joins TRBV19 and TRBJ1-5; maybe TRBD1 (5 bases). The CDR3 length is 15 residues. V lost 3 bases and J lost 1, with 10 bases in between. Germline assignment: CDR1 LNHDA and CDR2 SQIVND (reference sequence). CDR3 DNA: TGTGCCAGTAGTATCGGGGGATTCAGCAATCAGCCCCAGCATTTT. Amino acid sequence: CASSIGGFSNQPQHF.

The chain employs TRBV27 and TRBJ2-2; D is ambiguous. Germline V gene sequence: CDR1 MNHEY, CDR2 SMNVEV (reference sequence). The V gene lost 0 bases and the J gene lost 4 bases, with 12 bases spanning the gap. The CDR3 contains 16 residues. The CDR3 loop reads CASSLSKFRATGELFF. As DNA, the CDR3 is TGTGCCAGCAGTTTATCAAAGTTCCGGGCCACCGGGGAGCTGTTTTTT.

This chain links TRBV19 with TRBJ1-1; a possible D gene is TRBD1 (5 bases). CDR1 and CDR2 (germline): LNHDA, SQIVND (reference sequence). V was clipped by 1 base and J by 1 base, with 16 bases between them. The CDR3 totals 17 residues. As DNA, the CDR3 is TGTGCCAGTAGTATAGGACAGAGTAGAAAATGGAACACTGAAGCTTTCTTT. Translated, it gives CASSIGQSRKWNTEAFF.

This sequence joins TRBV6-1 and TRBJ2-7, with 7 bases fitting TRBD1. The germline CDR1 and CDR2 sequences are MNHNS and SASEGT. The CDR3 extends over 15 amino acids. V lost 6 bases to trimming and J lost 2 bases; unmatched junction nucleotides: 10. In DNA form, the CDR3 reads TGTGCCAGCAGCAACACAGGGGTCTCACCCTACGAGCAGTACTTC. This encodes CASSNTGVSPYEQYF.

The CDR3 protein is CASSPPSRSTNEKLFF. CDR3 sequence (DNA): TGTGCCAGCTCACCACCGTCTAGGTCAACTAATGAAAAACTGTTTTTT. The chain links TRBV18 to TRBJ1-4; no clear D. Trimming pared 0 bases from V and 0 bases from J, leaving 8 bases between. The CDR3 totals 16 residues. Germline V gives CDR1 KGHSH, CDR2 LQKENI.

The chain has TRBV7-2 and TRBJ2-3; 8 bases line up with TRBD2. V shed 5 bases and J 8 bases; nucleotides not matched to a gene: 15. The CDR3 contains 16 residues. Germline lookup yields CDR1 SGHTA and CDR2 FQGNSA. Here the CDR3 reads CASSRDPSGSGSTQYF. CDR3 in DNA: TGTGCCAGCAGCCGCGACCCTAGCGGGTCAGGGAGTACGCAGTATTTT.

This clone was counted many times. CDR3 region: CATSSTDLGRYGYTF. CDR3 sequence (DNA): TGTGCCACCAGCAGCACAGATCTCGGGAGATATGGCTACACCTTC. The J gene is TRBJ1-2, the V gene TRBV15, with D hard to call. The CDR3 has 15 residues. V dropped 3 bases and J dropped 5 bases, with 16 bases sitting between them. The germline gives CDR1 LNHNV, CDR2 YYDKDF (reference sequence). Looking up the rest from reference TRBV15 and TRBJ1-2 gives the full variable domain: DAMVIQNPRYQVTQFGKPVTLSCSQTLNHNVMYWYQQKSSQAPKLLFHYYDKDFNNEADTPDNFQSRRPNTSFCFLDIRSPGLGDTAMYLCATSSTDLGRYGYTFGSGTRLTVV.

The chain has TRBV4-1 and TRBJ1-2, with D uncertain. This CDR3 is 15 amino acids long. In germline, CDR1 is MGHRA, CDR2 YSYEKL. V gave up 7 bases and J gave up 1 base, with 16 bases separating them. The CDR3 nucleotides read TGCGCCAGCAAGTTAGGAGCTAATAATAACTATGGCTACACCTTC. It encodes CASKLGANNNYGYTF.

The chain uses TRBV30 and TRBJ2-3, with 9 bases identical to TRBD2. Germline V gene sequence: CDR1 GTSNPN, CDR2 SVGIG (reference sequence). This CDR3 is built from 15 residues. V gave up 0 bases and J gave up 6 bases; unmatched junction bases: 7. The CDR3 is CAWSVGREGPDTQYF. The CDR3 DNA follows: TGTGCCTGGAGTGTAGGGCGGGAGGGCCCCGATACGCAGTATTTT.

V usage is TRBV2 and J usage is TRBJ1-1; 9 positions agree with TRBD1. With 7 bases clipped from V and 0 bases from J, the junction kept 9 bases outside the gene matches. Germline V gives CDR1 SNHLY, CDR2 FYNNEI. The CDR3 spans 16 residues. The CDR3 region is CASTLGTGYLNTEAFF. In DNA form, the CDR3 reads TGTGCCAGCACCCTCGGGACAGGGTATCTGAACACTGAAGCTTTCTTT.

The chain combines TRBV5-1 with TRBJ1-6, with 7 bases that match TRBD1. The J segment lost 7 bases and the V segment lost 3 bases, leaving 10 bases of the junction unmatched. The CDR3 consists of 16 residues. The germline gives CDR1 SGHRS, CDR2 YFSETQ. CDR3 DNA: TGCGCCAGCAGCTGGGTGACAGGGAACCTGAATTCACCCCTCCACTTT. Residues: CASSWVTGNLNSPLHF.

As to this clone: This sample also contains other DNA sequences that code for the same CDR3. The chain employs TRBV30 and TRBJ2-2, with D possibly matching TRBD1 (5 bases). The germline V gene encodes CDR1 GTSNPN and CDR2 SVGIG (reference sequence). Trimming took off 5 bases at V and 4 bases at J, with 20 bases between the two ends. This CDR3 has 16 residues. CDR3 sequence: CAWFHGQGSTTGELFF. For the CDR3, the DNA is TGTGCCTGGTTTCATGGGCAGGGATCGACCACCGGGGAGCTGTTTTTT.

This clone was picked up a small number of times. The chain links TRBV30 to TRBJ2-1; 8 bases align to TRBD2. Trimming removed 0 bases from V and 9 bases from J; junction bases left unmatched: 13. CDR3 length: 16 residues. In germline, CDR1 is GTSNPN, CDR2 SVGIG (reference sequence). The CDR3 is CAWSVKSTSGGGEQFF. In DNA, the CDR3 is TGTGCCTGGAGTGTCAAAAGTACTAGCGGTGGGGGTGAGCAGTTCTTC.

The chain uses TRBV11-2 and TRBJ2-6; D ambiguous. The V end was cut by 1 base, the J end by 0 bases, with 10 bases between. The CDR3 contains 17 residues. Germline V gene data show CDR1 as SGHAT and CDR2 as FQNNGV. CDR3 sequence reads: CASSLGHRNSGANVLTF. The CDR3 DNA reads TGTGCCAGCAGCTTAGGCCACCGTAACTCTGGGGCCAACGTCCTGACTTTC.

The V and J genes are TRBV27 and TRBJ1-2, with TRBD1 matching 7 bases. J gave up 1 base and V 3 bases, and 2 bases lay outside the gene matches. CDR3 size: 14 residues. The germline V gene encodes CDR1 MNHEY and CDR2 SMNVEV (reference sequence). This CDR3 reads CASSFQGDNYGYTF. CDR3 DNA sequence: TGTGCCAGCAGTTTTCAGGGGGATAACTATGGCTACACCTTC.

The V and J genes are TRBV7-2 and TRBJ1-2; a possible D gene is TRBD1 (5 bases). This CDR3 contains 13 residues. Germline V gives CDR1 SGHTA, CDR2 FQGNSA. The V gene lost 1 base and the J gene lost 6 bases, with 9 bases spanning the gap. CDR3 nucleotides: TGTGCCAGCAGCTTAGTAGAAGGGGATGGCTACACCTTC. The encoded protein is CASSLVEGDGYTF.

The CDR3 DNA follows: TGTGCCAGCAGTGGCCCTCACCACAATGAGCAGTTCTTC. The encoded protein is CASSGPHHNEQFF. V and J are TRBV25-1 and TRBJ2-1; D remains ambiguous. The germline V gene encodes CDR1 MGHDK and CDR2 SYGVNS. Trimming pared 4 bases from V and 5 bases from J, leaving 9 bases between. The CDR3 spans 13 residues.

This chain joins TRBV29-1 and TRBJ1-1; 10 positions match TRBD1. Germline-derived CDR1 and CDR2 are SQVTM and ANQGSEA. This CDR3 has 15 amino acids. Trimming at V came to 5 bases and at J to 1 base, leaving 7 bases not matched to a gene. The CDR3 is CSVLRTGGANTEAFF. CDR3 coding DNA: TGCAGCGTTCTGAGGACAGGGGGAGCGAACACTGAAGCTTTCTTT.

The CDR3 region has the DNA TGTGCCAGTAGCAGCAGGGGGGGCGACGAGCAGTACTTC. Its translation: CASSSRGGDEQYF. V is TRBV19 and J is TRBJ2-7, with D perhaps assigned TRBD1 or TRBD2 (7 bases each). Germline values: CDR1 LNHDA, CDR2 SQIVND (reference sequence). This CDR3 spans 13 amino acids. With 6 bases removed from V and 5 bases from J, the gap between germline ends came to 14 bases.

This clone was seen ten or more times. The chain combines TRBV6-5 with TRBJ1-2; D might be TRBD1 (6 bases). There are 13 residues in the CDR3. V lost 6 bases, J lost 5 bases, and 13 bases lay in between. Germline lookup yields CDR1 MNHEY and CDR2 SVGAGI. The CDR3 spells CASSSGGWYGYTF. The CDR3 region has the DNA TGTGCCAGCAGCTCCGGGGGCTGGTATGGCTACACCTTC.

This clone was detected only once. The chain is built from TRBV10-2 and TRBJ2-3, with TRBD1 as a possible D gene (6 bases). The germline V gene encodes CDR1 WSHSY and CDR2 SAAADI. The CDR3 spans 13 residues. V dropped 6 bases and J dropped 1 base, with 8 bases sitting between them. The CDR3 DNA sequence: TGCGCCAGCAGCGACAGGCGCACAGATACGCAGTATTTT. This encodes CASSDRRTDTQYF.

The chain joins TRBV4-1 to TRBJ1-5; maybe TRBD1 (5 bases). V was shortened by 1 base and J by 0 bases, with 10 bases between the two germline ends. Germline CDR1 reads MGHRA; CDR2 reads YSYEKL. CDR3 length: 16 amino acids. CDR3 protein: CASSQATDNSNQPQHF. The DNA of the CDR3 is TGCGCCAGCAGCCAAGCCACGGACAATAGCAATCAGCCCCAGCATTTT.

The CDR3 DNA reads TGTGCCAGCAGCCAACCCCCAGCGGGATTCTACGAGCAGTACTTC. It encodes CASSQPPAGFYEQYF. The genes are TRBV6-6 and TRBJ2-7, with 7 bases fitting TRBD2. The J segment lost 3 bases and the V segment lost 6 bases, leaving 11 bases of the junction unmatched. This CDR3 region has 15 residues. Germline CDR1 MNHNY, CDR2 SVGAGI (reference sequence).